Included here is one T cell receptor (beta chain) sequence, with context. This sample was taken from a study of radiation and T cells in renal cell carcinoma. Produced via immunoSEQ multiplex PCR; TCRdb's table is partial and in-frame only. The sample consists of under 200,000 clones, roughly nine tenths of them appearing once. Germline V gene data show CDR1 as SEHNR and CDR2 as FQNEAQ (reference sequence). The CDR3 covers 12 residues. Trimming removed 5 bases at V and 3 bases at J, with 8 bases between. Stated time point: blood 4 weeks post-SBRT, at nephrectomy. The treatment was: 15 Gy SBRT to primary tumor, nephrectomy 4 weeks later.

The sequence came from a woman in her forties or fifties with renal cell carcinoma. The sequences come from blood, collected from a patient whose treatment included radiotherapy and nephrectomy. The V and J genes are TRBV7-9 and TRBJ2-7; D might be TRBD1 (5 bases). The DNA for the CDR3 is TGTGCCAGCAGCCGAACAGGCTACGAGCAGTACTTC. Translated, it gives CASSRTGYEQYF. Full variable domain (outside the CDR3, taken from reference TRBV7-9 and TRBJ2-7): DTGVSQNPRHKITKRGQNVTFRCDPISEHNRLYWYRQTLGQGPEFLTYFQNEAQLEKSRLLSDRFSAERPKGSFSTLEIQRTEQGDSAMYLCASSRTGYEQYFGPGTRLTVT.